The 2 T cell receptor beta chains listed next were all sequenced from one sample in a study of CXCR3-negative and CXCR3-positive naive CD8 T cells. For these receptors, no antigen is known. The TRB libraries of cDNA were built by UMI-labeled 5' RACE. TCRdb reprocessed the 5' RACE reads and stores each CDR3 protein as one record, lacking DNA. This sample contains about 5,200 distinct CDR3 sequences. General study findings and limits: Greater hydrophobicity was found in TRB CDR3s of CXCR3-positive naive cells than of CXCR3-negative naive cells.

Sequencing was performed on naive CXCR3+ CD8+ T cells from blood. As to subset: CD45RO-CCR7+CD27+CD95- naive CD8+ T cells expressing CXCR3 (TNR3+). The receptor source for this set is a human donor in good health. Some clones in this sample may be carry-over from other donors' samples.

This clonotype is labeled medium-sized based on frequency. V gene TRBV27 combines with J gene TRBJ2-7. This CDR3 has 13 amino acids. Germline V gene sequence: CDR1 MNHEY, CDR2 SMNVEV (reference sequence). The CDR3 spells CASSLSPGREQYF.

The rearrangement links TRBV14 to TRBJ2-2; TCRdb picks TRBD1, but there is no DNA to check that call. The CDR3 extends over 15 amino acids. Germline CDR1 reads SGHDN; CDR2 reads FVKESK. CDR3 loop: CASSTRTGHSGELFF.